This T cell receptor (beta chain) was sequenced for a study of cytomegalovirus exposure and HLA in healthy donors. Study outcomes and limitations: A missense variant in DCLRE1C was later tied to TCR beta V- and J-gene trimming.

Vbeta (60) and Jbeta (13) primers were used in the PCR. Generated by immunoSEQ multiplex PCR, the TCRdb table keeps only in-frame clones and is missing some. This sample has 90,000 to 100,000 clones, with around four fifths found just once. Per the germline V gene, CDR1 is LNHNV and CDR2 is YYDKDF (reference sequence). Trimming left V 4 bases short and J 6 bases short, with 10 bases between. The CDR3 sequence is 13 residues long. Details on this clone: Its antigen is undetermined. The sample has other DNA sequences that encode this CDR3 too.

The sequenced material came from PBMCs. This chain links TRBV15 with TRBJ2-1; tentatively, D is TRBD2 (6 bases). This TCR derives from a man aged 40-49 years in good health and CMV-seronegative. CDR3 sequence (DNA): TGTGCCACCAGCAATCCCGGGGGCAATGAGCAGTTCTTC. Its protein is CATSNPGGNEQFF.